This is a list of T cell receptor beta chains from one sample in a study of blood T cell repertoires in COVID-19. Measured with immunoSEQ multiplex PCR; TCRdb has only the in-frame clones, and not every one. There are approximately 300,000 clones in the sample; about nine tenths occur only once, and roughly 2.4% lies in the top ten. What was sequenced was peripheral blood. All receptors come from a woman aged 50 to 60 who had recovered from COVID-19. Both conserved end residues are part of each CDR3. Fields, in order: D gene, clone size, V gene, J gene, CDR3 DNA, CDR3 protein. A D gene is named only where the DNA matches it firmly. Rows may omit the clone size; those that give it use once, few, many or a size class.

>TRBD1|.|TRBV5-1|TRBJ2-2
TGCGCCAGCAGCTTGGCCTTACAGGGGACAAACACCGGGGAGCTGTTTTTT
CASSLALQGTNTGELFF
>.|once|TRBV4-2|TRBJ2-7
TGTGCCAGCAGCCAAGATTTAGCCGACGAGCAGTACTTC
CASSQDLADEQYF
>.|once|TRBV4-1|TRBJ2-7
TGCGCCAGCAGCCCAAGATGGCTAGCGAACTACGAGCAGTACTTC
CASSPRWLANYEQYF
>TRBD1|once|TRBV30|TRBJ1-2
TGTGCCTGGAGTACTCCCTCGGGACAGGTGGGATATGGCTACACCTTC
CAWSTPSGQVGYGYTF
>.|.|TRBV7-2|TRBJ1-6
TGTGCCAGCAGTTCTCAGGGGTTTTATAATTCACCCCTCCACTTT
CASSSQGFYNSPLHF
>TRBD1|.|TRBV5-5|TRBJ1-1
TGTGCCAGCACCAGACAGGGTACCACTGAAGCTTTCTTT
CASTRQGTTEAFF
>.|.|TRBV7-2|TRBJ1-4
TGTGCCAGCAGCTTAGCCTCAGGGCAGGCTAATGAAAAACTGTTTTTT
CASSLASGQANEKLFF
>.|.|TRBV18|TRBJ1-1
TGTGCCAGCTCACCAAATACAGGGGAAGCTTTCTTT
CASSPNTGEAFF
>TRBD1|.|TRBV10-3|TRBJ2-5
TGTGCCATCAGTGACCCTCCACAGACAGGGCAAGAGACCCAGTACTTC
CAISDPPQTGQETQYF
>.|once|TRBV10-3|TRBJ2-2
TGTGCCACCCTCCGCACAGGTGACTACACCGGGGAGCTGTTTTTT
CATLRTGDYTGELFF
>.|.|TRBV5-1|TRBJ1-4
TGCGCCAGCAGCTTGGCGGTTCGTGTGGGAGCTAATGAAAAACTGTTTTTT
CASSLAVRVGANEKLFF
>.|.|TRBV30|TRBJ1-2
TGTGCCTGGGCGGACAGTAACTATGGCTACACCTTC
CAWADSNYGYTF
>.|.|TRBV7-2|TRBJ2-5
TGTGCCAGCAGCTTCGGCAGGGTCATGCCCCAGTACTTC
CASSFGRVMPQYF
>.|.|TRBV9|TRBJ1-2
TGTGCCAGCAGCGCCCAATGGACAGAAGACTATGGCTACACCTTC
CASSAQWTEDYGYTF
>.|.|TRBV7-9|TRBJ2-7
TGTGCCAGCAGCTTAAAAGGATCAGGCCCCTACGAGCAGTACTTC
CASSLKGSGPYEQYF
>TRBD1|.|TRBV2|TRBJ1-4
TGTGCCAGCAGTTCCGGGACAGGGGTAACTAATGAAAAACTGTTTTTT
CASSSGTGVTNEKLFF
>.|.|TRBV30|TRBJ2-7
TGTGCCTGGGGGGGACACTTCTACGAGCAGTACTTC
CAWGGHFYEQYF
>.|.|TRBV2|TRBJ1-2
TGTGCCAGCAGTGAATCGGGGGATCCTCAGTTTGGCTACACCTTC
CASSESGDPQFGYTF
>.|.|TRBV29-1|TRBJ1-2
TGCAGCGTCCCCTCCCGGACAAACTATGGCTACACCTTC
CSVPSRTNYGYTF
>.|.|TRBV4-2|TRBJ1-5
TGTGCCAGCAGCCAAGTAAATCAGCCCCAGCATTTT
CASSQVNQPQHF
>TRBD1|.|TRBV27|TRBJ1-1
TGTGCCAGCAGGGAAAGGGACAGCTCCTTTAACACTGAAGCTTTCTTT
CASRERDSSFNTEAFF
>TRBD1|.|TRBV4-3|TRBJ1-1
TGCGCCAGCAGCCGGGACAGGGTCAGCACTGAAGCTTTCTTT
CASSRDRVSTEAFF
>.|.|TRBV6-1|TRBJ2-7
TGTGCCAGCAGTGAAAGACAGCTACGCTCCTACGAGCAGTACTTC
CASSERQLRSYEQYF
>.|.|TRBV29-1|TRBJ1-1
TGCAGCGTTCCAAAATCCACTGAAGCTTTCTTT
CSVPKSTEAFF
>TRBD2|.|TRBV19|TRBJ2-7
TGTGCCAGTAGCAGACCGGGGACTAACTACGAGCAGTACTTC
CASSRPGTNYEQYF
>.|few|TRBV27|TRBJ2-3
TGTGCCAGCAGTCCCCTTCCTAGCGGCACAGATACGCAGTATTTT
CASSPLPSGTDTQYF
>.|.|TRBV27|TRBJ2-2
TGTGCCAGCAGTTTACAGGGGCGGAACACCGGGGAGCTGTTTTTT
CASSLQGRNTGELFF
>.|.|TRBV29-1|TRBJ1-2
TGCAGCGCCTCGGTGTGGCAGGGGAATGGCTACACCTTC
CSASVWQGNGYTF
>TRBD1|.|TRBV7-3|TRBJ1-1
TGTGCCAGCAGCTTATCCCAGGGGGATGAAGCTTTCTTT
CASSLSQGDEAFF
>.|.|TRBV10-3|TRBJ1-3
TGTGCCATCAGCGGCGACAGGTTCTCTGGAAACACCATATATTTT
CAISGDRFSGNTIYF
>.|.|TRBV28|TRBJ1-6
TGTGCCAGCAGTTCAGGGGTTCACAATTCACCCCTCCACTTT
CASSSGVHNSPLHF
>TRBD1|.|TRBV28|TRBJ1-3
TGTGCCAGCAGTTCGACAGGGACTGGAAACACCATATATTTT
CASSSTGTGNTIYF
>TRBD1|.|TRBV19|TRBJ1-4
TGTGCCAGTAGTAGACAGGGTTCGAAAGGTGAAAAACTGTTTTTT
CASSRQGSKGEKLFF
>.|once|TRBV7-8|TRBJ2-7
TGTGCCAGCAGCTTAGCCGGACATAGGGGCGAGCAGTACTTC
CASSLAGHRGEQYF
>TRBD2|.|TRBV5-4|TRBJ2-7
TGTGCCAGCAGCTTGGCCTCTAGCGGGGGAACCTACGAGCAGTACTTC
CASSLASSGGTYEQYF
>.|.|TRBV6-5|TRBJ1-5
TGTGCCAGCAGTCCCGGGACTGCCAATCAGCCCCAGCATTTT
CASSPGTANQPQHF
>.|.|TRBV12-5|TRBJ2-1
TGTGCTAGTGGTTTTGGATGGTACAGGGTGGTCCACAATGAGCAGTTCTTC
CASGFGWYRVVHNEQFF
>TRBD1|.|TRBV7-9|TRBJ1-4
TGTGCCAGCAGCTCCCGACAGGGTCATAATGAAAAACTGTTTTTT
CASSSRQGHNEKLFF
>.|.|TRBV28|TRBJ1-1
TGTGCCAGCAGGCTCCCCCAGGGGATGAACACTGAAGCTTTCTTT
CASRLPQGMNTEAFF
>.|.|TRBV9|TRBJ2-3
TGTGCCAGCAGCGTATCGACTTTAGCCGGCTTCACAGATACGCAGTATTTT
CASSVSTLAGFTDTQYF
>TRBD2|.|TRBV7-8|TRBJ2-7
TGTGCCAGCAGCCTCTGGGGACTAGCGGGAGGGCCGGATTACTTC
CASSLWGLAGGPDYF
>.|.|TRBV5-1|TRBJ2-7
TGCGCCAGCGGCCGGGTTCGGGGGACCACCTACGAGCAGTACTTC
CASGRVRGTTYEQYF
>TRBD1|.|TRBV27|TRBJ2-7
TGTGCCAGCAGCGCCGGGACAGGCGACTACGAGCAGTACTTC
CASSAGTGDYEQYF
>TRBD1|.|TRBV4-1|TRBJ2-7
TGCGCCAGCAGCCGAGGAGGGGACAGGGTCAACGAGCAGTACTTC
CASSRGGDRVNEQYF
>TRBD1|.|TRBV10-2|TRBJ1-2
TGCGCCAGCAGGTCCCCCGGGACAGGGGCGGATGGCTACACCTTC
CASRSPGTGADGYTF
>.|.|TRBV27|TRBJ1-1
TGTGCCAGCGGTTTGGGGGGAACGAACACTGAAGCTTTCTTT
CASGLGGTNTEAFF
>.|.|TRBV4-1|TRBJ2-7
TGCGCCAGCAGCCAGCTAGCTACCACGGTGAATCAGCAGTACTTC
CASSQLATTVNQQYF
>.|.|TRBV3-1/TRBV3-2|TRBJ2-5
TGTGCCAGCAGCCAAGAGCGAAGCACAGATCGTCGCCAAGAGACCCAGTACTTC
CASSQERSTDRRQETQYF
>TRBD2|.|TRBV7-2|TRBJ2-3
TGTGCCAGCAGCTTACCCTCTAGCGGGTGGTCTAGCACAGATACGCAGTATTTT
CASSLPSSGWSSTDTQYF
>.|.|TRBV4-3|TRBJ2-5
TGCGCCAGCAGCCTAACCTATCGCGAGACCCAGTACTTC
CASSLTYRETQYF
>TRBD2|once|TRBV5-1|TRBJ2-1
TGCGCCAGCAGCTTCTCTGAGCTAGCGGGGGTTGAGCAGTTCTTC
CASSFSELAGVEQFF
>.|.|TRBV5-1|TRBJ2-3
TGCGCCAGCCGGCGCGCGGCCCGCACAGATACGCAGTATTTT
CASRRAARTDTQYF
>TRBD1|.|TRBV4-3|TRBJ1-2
TGCGCCAGCAGCCAAGAATGGACAGGTGGTGATGGCTACACCTTC
CASSQEWTGGDGYTF